Shown below are 13 T cell receptor beta chains from a single sample sequenced in a study of Ad26.COV2.S vaccination and SARS-CoV-2 variants. The treatment: 15 to 20 received Ad26.COV2.S at low or high dose, single or two shots; five or six received placebo; per-sample allocation not given. The investigators took samples on day 63 after the first vaccine or placebo injection. Sequenced by immunoSEQ multiplex PCR; TCRdb stores in-frame clones only, minus some. The data hold over 400,000 clones, with about nine tenths observed a single time. The source was peripheral blood, collected in a trial of Ad26.COV2.S vaccine versus placebo. The receptor set was obtained from a person aged 18-60 years who received the Ad26.COV2.S COVID-19 vaccine or a placebo.

This rearrangement joins TRBV18 to TRBJ1-4; D is undetermined. Trimming removed 3 bases from V and 5 bases from J, with 10 bases in between. Germline V gene lookup returns CDR1 KGHSH and CDR2 LQKENI. CDR3 size: 14 residues. The chain's CDR3 is CASSPFGSNEKLFF. The CDR3 region has the DNA TGTGCCAGCTCACCGTTCGGGTCCAATGAAAAACTGTTTTTT.

With respect to this clone: Different DNA sequences within this sample yield the same CDR3. This sequence joins TRBV9 and TRBJ2-3, with D perhaps TRBD2 (6 bases). The germline V gene has CDR1 SGDLS and CDR2 YYNGEE. The V end lost 4 bases, the J end lost 3 bases, and 6 bases lay between the germline ends. This CDR3 contains 12 residues. The CDR3 sequence: CASSRGTDTQYF. DNA of the CDR3: TGTGCCAGCAGCCGGGGGACAGATACGCAGTATTTT.

The gene calls are TRBV6-1 and TRBJ1-6, with a possible D match to TRBD1 (5 bases). CDR1 is MNHNS, CDR2 SASEGT, per germline. The V gene lost 6 bases and the J gene lost 0 bases, with 18 bases spanning the gap. The CDR3 length is 18 residues. The CDR3 DNA sequence: TGTGCCAGCAGCGAAAGGGACTTCCGAAGCTCCTATAATTCACCCCTCCACTTT. Translated: CASSERDFRSSYNSPLHF.

The rearrangement uses TRBV6-9 and TRBJ1-3; D remains unclear. The CDR3 covers 15 residues. V was shortened by 0 bases and J by 0 bases, with 6 bases between the two germline ends. Germline values: CDR1 MNHGY, CDR2 SVAAGI. CDR3 sequence reads: CASSYSRASGNTIYF. Written as DNA, the CDR3 is TGTGCCAGCAGTTATTCCCGGGCCTCTGGAAACACCATATATTTT.

This chain joins TRBV27 and TRBJ2-7; no definite D call. Deletions cut 2 bases from V and 6 bases from J, with 8 bases between. Looked up from germline, CDR1 is MNHEY and CDR2 is SMNVEV (reference sequence). The CDR3 has 12 amino acids. CDR3 in amino acids: CASSLIEGEQYF. The DNA for the CDR3 is TGTGCCAGCAGTTTAATAGAAGGCGAGCAGTACTTC.

This sequence joins TRBV4-1 and TRBJ1-2; TRBD1 might be the D (5 bases). Germline CDR1 and CDR2: MGHRA and YSYEKL. Trimming cost V 3 bases and J 8 bases, with 13 bases left between them. The CDR3 has 13 residues. CDR3 sequence: CASSQTGPEGYTF. CDR3 sequence (DNA): TGCGCCAGCAGCCAGACGGGGCCTGAGGGCTACACCTTC.

The V gene is TRBV7-8, the J gene TRBJ2-7; 9 bases align to TRBD1. J was trimmed by 0 bases and V by 5 bases; bases with no gene match: 5. This CDR3 has 15 residues. Germline loops: CDR1 SGHVS, CDR2 FQNEAQ. CDR3 amino acids: CASSGRDRDSYEQYF. CDR3 DNA: TGTGCCAGCAGCGGCCGGGACAGGGACTCCTACGAGCAGTACTTC.

The chain links TRBV11-3 to TRBJ2-3, with D tentatively TRBD1 or TRBD2 (5 bases each). In germline, CDR1 is SGHNT, CDR2 YENEEA. This CDR3 is built from 15 residues. V lost 0 bases and J lost 6, with 13 bases in between. The CDR3 DNA follows: TGTGCCAGCAGCTTAGACGAGGGGCATGACGATACGCAGTATTTT. Protein sequence: CASSLDEGHDDTQYF.

The chain is built from TRBV27 and TRBJ2-1; 15 nucleotides match TRBD2. This CDR3 comprises 16 residues. From germline, CDR1 is MNHEY and CDR2 SMNVEV (reference sequence). Trimming removed 1 base from V and 9 bases from J; junction bases left unmatched: 4. CDR3 amino acids: CASSLFGLAGGLEQFF. The CDR3 coding sequence is TGTGCCAGCAGTTTATTCGGACTAGCGGGGGGGCTTGAGCAGTTCTTC.

This clone appeared a single time. J is TRBJ2-7 and V is TRBV11-2; D is ambiguous. CDR1 and CDR2 from the germline V gene are SGHAT and FQNNGV. This CDR3 comprises 12 residues. With 5 bases removed from V and 0 bases from J, the gap between germline ends came to 5 bases. CDR3 in DNA: TGTGCCAGCAGCGACAACTCCTACGAGCAGTACTTC. Translating it yields CASSDNSYEQYF.

This clone occurred once. This chain joins TRBV5-6 and TRBJ2-2; TRBD2 might be the D (5 bases). V dropped 0 bases and J dropped 5 bases, with 14 bases sitting between them. The CDR3 is 16 residues long. CDR1 is SGHDT, CDR2 YYEEEE, per germline. The CDR3 here is CASSLAVGPGTGELFF. CDR3 sequence (DNA): TGTGCCAGCAGCTTGGCCGTAGGGCCGGGAACCGGGGAGCTGTTTTTT.

This clone was observed a few times. The chain uses TRBV29-1 and TRBJ2-1; TRBD2 matches 14 bases. Germline V gene lookup returns CDR1 SQVTM and CDR2 ANQGSEA. The CDR3 runs to 15 residues. Losses at the gene ends were 4 bases for V and 8 bases for J; bases not matched to a gene: 7. CDR3 bases: TGCAGCGTTGGTCGACTAGCGGGGGGGATGGATGAGCAGTTCTTC. Translated, it gives CSVGRLAGGMDEQFF.

The rearrangement links TRBV9 to TRBJ1-2; TRBD1 might be the D (5 bases). This CDR3 comprises 15 residues. Germline loops: CDR1 SGDLS, CDR2 YYNGEE. The V end lost 0 bases, the J end lost 6 bases, and 15 bases lay between the germline ends. Here the CDR3 DNA reads TGTGCCAGCAGCGTAGCCCTCGGCAGGGATAATGGCTACACCTTC. Its protein is CASSVALGRDNGYTF.